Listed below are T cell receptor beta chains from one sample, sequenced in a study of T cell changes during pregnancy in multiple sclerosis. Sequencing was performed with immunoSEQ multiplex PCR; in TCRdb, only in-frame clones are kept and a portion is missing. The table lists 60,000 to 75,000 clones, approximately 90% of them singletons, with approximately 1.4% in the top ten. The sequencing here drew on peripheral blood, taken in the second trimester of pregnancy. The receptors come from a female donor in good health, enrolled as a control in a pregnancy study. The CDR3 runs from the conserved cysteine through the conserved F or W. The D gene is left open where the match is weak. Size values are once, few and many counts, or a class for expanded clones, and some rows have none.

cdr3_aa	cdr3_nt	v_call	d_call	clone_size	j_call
CASSLVAGGPYEQYF	TGCGCCAGCAGCTTGGTTGCGGGAGGGCCTTACGAGCAGTACTTC	TRBV5-1	TRBD2	few	TRBJ2-7
CASSSHSGRGITEQFF	TGTGCCAGTAGTTCCCATAGCGGGAGAGGGATTACTGAGCAGTTCTTC	TRBV19	TRBD2	.	TRBJ2-1
CASSLSSRETQYF	TGCGCCAGCAGCTTATCTAGCAGGGAGACCCAGTACTTC	TRBV5-1	.	.	TRBJ2-5
CASSLSGGLETQYF	TGTGCCAGCAGCTTGTCCGGCGGGCTAGAGACCCAGTACTTC	TRBV5-6	.	.	TRBJ2-5
CASKWGDNTEAFF	TGTGCCAGTAAGTGGGGGGACAACACTGAAGCTTTCTTT	TRBV19	.	.	TRBJ1-1
CASRVVGVHEQYF	TGTGCCAGCAGGGTTGTAGGGGTCCACGAGCAGTACTTC	TRBV2	.	few	TRBJ2-7
CASSLTSTGGTYEQYF	TGTGCCAGCAGCTTAACGAGTACAGGGGGAACCTACGAGCAGTACTTC	TRBV7-3	TRBD1	.	TRBJ2-7
CASGGLLRDEQYF	TGTGCCAGCGGGGGCCTCCTAAGGGACGAGCAGTACTTC	TRBV9	.	.	TRBJ2-7
CASSSGTRNTGELFF	TGTGCTAGCAGTTCCGGGACTAGGAACACCGGGGAGCTGTTTTTT	TRBV7-7	TRBD2	.	TRBJ2-2
CASSSLGGPNQPQHF	TGTGCCAGCAGTTCCCTCGGGGGTCCCAATCAGCCCCAGCATTTT	TRBV6-5	.	.	TRBJ1-5
CASSLGPGFNQPQHF	TGTGCCAGCAGCTTGGGGCCCGGCTTTAATCAGCCCCAGCATTTT	TRBV7-9	.	once	TRBJ1-5
CASSRGGDRSSSGNTIYF	TGCGCCAGCAGCCGGGGTGGGGACAGATCATCCTCTGGAAACACCATATATTTT	TRBV5-1	TRBD1	.	TRBJ1-3
CASSYRLALPQETQYF	TGTGCCAGCAGTTACCGTCTAGCTCTTCCACAAGAGACCCAGTACTTC	TRBV28	.	.	TRBJ2-5
CASSEGGIGDSYWNYGYTF	TGTGCCAGCAGTGAAGGTGGGATAGGGGATTCCTATTGGAACTATGGCTACACCTTC	TRBV2	.	.	TRBJ1-2
CASSEARGGQDEKLFF	TGTGCCAGCAGTGAAGCCCGGGGGGGGCAGGATGAAAAACTGTTTTTT	TRBV25-1	.	.	TRBJ1-4
CASGGPAGGSSYNEQFF	TGCGCCAGCGGTGGTCCGGCGGGAGGGAGCTCCTACAATGAGCAGTTCTTC	TRBV2	TRBD2	.	TRBJ2-1
CASSYYMNTEAFF	TGTGCCAGCAGTTACTATATGAACACTGAAGCTTTCTTT	TRBV6-5	.	.	TRBJ1-1
CASSIRDAAGEKLFF	TGCGCCAGCAGCATCAGGGACGCCGCGGGAGAAAAACTGTTTTTT	TRBV5-1	.	.	TRBJ1-4
CASSDTGGGTYNEQFF	TGTGCCAGCAGTGACACTGGCGGGGGTACCTACAATGAGCAGTTCTTC	TRBV6-4	TRBD2	.	TRBJ2-1
CASSRQGGVNEQFF	TGTGCCAGCAGCCGCCAAGGGGGGGTCAATGAGCAGTTCTTC	TRBV9	.	.	TRBJ2-1
CASSQGSSGTRVQETQYF	TGTGCCAGCAGCCAAGGTAGTAGCGGCACTAGAGTACAAGAGACCCAGTACTTC	TRBV14	.	.	TRBJ2-5
CASGLGAAGNEQFF	TGTGCTAGTGGTTTGGGCGCCGCGGGGAATGAGCAGTTCTTC	TRBV12-5	.	.	TRBJ2-1
CSAGTPNTGELFF	TGCAGCGCCGGGACTCCGAACACCGGGGAGCTGTTTTTT	TRBV29-1	.	.	TRBJ2-2
CASSEGGRGNQPQHF	TGTGCCAGCAGTGAAGGAGGTCGGGGCAATCAGCCCCAGCATTTT	TRBV2	.	.	TRBJ1-5
CASRTPAGYTF	TGTGCCAGCAGGACTCCAGCGGGCTACACCTTC	TRBV27	.	few	TRBJ1-2
CASSPRTGGIDNEQFF	TGCGCCAGCAGCCCAAGGACAGGGGGTATCGACAATGAGCAGTTCTTC	TRBV4-3	TRBD1	.	TRBJ2-1
CASSPGTSFLYF	TGTGCCAGCAGCCCAGGGACTAGCTTTCTGTACTTC	TRBV4-2	TRBD2	.	TRBJ2-7
CASRGQGRNEQFF	TGTGCCAGCAGAGGACAGGGAAGGAATGAGCAGTTCTTC	TRBV27	TRBD1	.	TRBJ2-1
CASSQPGLAVNEQFF	TGTGCCAGTAGCCAACCGGGACTAGCGGTTAATGAGCAGTTCTTC	TRBV19	TRBD2	.	TRBJ2-1
CASRDSGGGNQPQHF	TGTGCCAGCAGGGACAGCGGGGGTGGCAATCAGCCCCAGCATTTT	TRBV28	.	.	TRBJ1-5
CASSQALDSPYEQYF	TGTGCCAGCAGCCAAGCCCTGGACAGCCCCTACGAGCAGTACTTC	TRBV4-2	.	.	TRBJ2-7
CASSLSGDRGNTEAFF	TGTGCCAGCAGTTTATCGGGGGACAGGGGTAACACTGAAGCTTTCTTT	TRBV27	TRBD1	once	TRBJ1-1
CAWRRAGHYGYTF	TGTGCCTGGAGACGTGCAGGGCACTATGGCTACACCTTC	TRBV30	.	.	TRBJ1-2
CASSGPGQGNTGELFF	TGTGCCAGCAGCGGGCCGGGACAGGGAAACACCGGGGAGCTGTTTTTT	TRBV7-2	TRBD1	once	TRBJ2-2
CASSEWGLPDNEQFF	TGCGCCAGCAGTGAGTGGGGCCTTCCCGACAATGAGCAGTTCTTC	TRBV10-1	.	.	TRBJ2-1
CASSVASGVSSYEQYF	TGTGCCAGTAGTGTTGCTAGCGGGGTTTCCTCCTACGAGCAGTACTTC	TRBV19	TRBD2	.	TRBJ2-7
CASSPGQGDEKLFF	TGTGCCAGCTCCCCCGGACAAGGCGATGAAAAACTGTTTTTT	TRBV18	.	once	TRBJ1-4
CASRLLANTYNEQFF	TGTGCCAGCAGGTTGCTAGCGAATACCTACAATGAGCAGTTCTTC	TRBV6-6	.	.	TRBJ2-1
CASSREGGNSLPYEQYF	TGCGCCAGCAGTCGGGAGGGGGGGAACTCTCTCCCCTACGAGCAGTACTTC	TRBV23-1	.	.	TRBJ2-7
CASCDIPTNEKLFF	TGTGCCAGCTGCGACATCCCAACTAATGAAAAACTGTTTTTT	TRBV6-1	.	.	TRBJ1-4
CASSGRTGGLYGYTF	TGTGCCAGCAGCGGAAGGACAGGGGGCCTCTATGGCTACACCTTC	TRBV7-2	TRBD1	few	TRBJ1-2